Each of the 15 T cell receptor beta chains below was sequenced from the same sample in a study of T cell responses to AZD1222 COVID-19 vaccine. Profiled with immunoSEQ multiplex PCR; TCRdb holds only in-frame clones, not every one. The data contain under 150,000 clones, roughly 92% of them seen just once; the ten biggest clones take up roughly 1.1%. The sample here was peripheral blood, taken 28 days after the second AZD1222 dose. The receptors derive from an adult who received the AZD1222 COVID-19 vaccine.

V gene TRBV5-1 combines with J gene TRBJ2-7; TRBD1 or TRBD2 may be the D gene (6 bases each). V was trimmed by 0 bases and J by 2 bases, leaving 15 bases between them. The germline V gene encodes CDR1 SGHRS and CDR2 YFSETQ. CDR3 length equals 16 residues. The CDR3 loop is CASSLGGAAGTYEQYF. The CDR3 bases are TGCGCCAGCAGCTTGGGGGGGGCCGCAGGGACCTACGAGCAGTACTTC.

The chain carries TRBV7-9 and TRBJ2-5, with D possibly being TRBD2 (6 bases). Trimming pared 3 bases from V and 2 bases from J, leaving 10 bases between. This CDR3 contains 14 residues. The germline V gene has CDR1 SEHNR and CDR2 FQNEAQ (reference sequence). CDR3 amino acids: CASSLVSGQETQYF. The CDR3 region has the DNA TGTGCCAGCAGCTTGGTCAGCGGGCAAGAGACCCAGTACTTC.

The gene calls are TRBV29-1 and TRBJ1-1; no definite D call. CDR1 and CDR2 from the germline V gene are SQVTM and ANQGSEA. This CDR3 has 11 amino acids. Trimming cost V 4 bases and J 0 bases, with 3 bases left between them. CDR3 region: CSVGVNTEAFF. The CDR3 DNA is TGCAGCGTTGGGGTGAACACTGAAGCTTTCTTT.

In its sample, this clone was seen once. V usage is TRBV15 and J usage is TRBJ2-5, with TRBD1 as a possible D gene (6 bases). Germline V gene lookup returns CDR1 LNHNV and CDR2 YYDKDF (reference sequence). V was pared by 6 bases and J by 3 bases, with 11 bases between. The CDR3 is made up of 13 amino acids. This chain's CDR3 is CATRRAGEETQYF. The CDR3 region has the DNA TGTGCCACCAGGCGAGCAGGGGAAGAGACCCAGTACTTC.

This clone was observed a single time. The gene calls are TRBV28 and TRBJ2-1, with TRBD1 as a possible D gene (5 bases). CDR3 size: 14 residues. The V end was cut by 3 bases, the J end by 9 bases, with 15 bases between. Germline V gene sequence: CDR1 MDHEN, CDR2 SYDVKM. The CDR3 DNA follows: TGTGCCAGCAGTTTGGGGCAGGTCTCACGTGAGCAGTTCTTC. It is translated as CASSLGQVSREQFF.

V gene TRBV7-8 combines with J gene TRBJ2-2; possibly TRBD1 for D (5 bases). The CDR3 length is 17 residues. The V gene's germline CDR1 is SGHVS and CDR2 FQNEAQ. Trimming pared 3 bases from V and 4 bases from J, leaving 18 bases between. CDR3 bases: TGTGCCAGCAGCTTGTATACCAAGGGGCGTTCCACCGGGGAGCTGTTTTTT. This gives the protein CASSLYTKGRSTGELFF.

The chain has TRBV29-1 and TRBJ2-3; perhaps D is TRBD1 or TRBD2 (6 bases each). Germline-derived CDR1 and CDR2 are SQVTM and ANQGSEA. The CDR3 contains 16 residues. V was trimmed by 2 bases and J by 2 bases, leaving 17 bases between them. The CDR3 reads CSVESRVGGPTDTQYF. CDR3 coding DNA: TGCAGCGTTGAATCGAGGGTTGGGGGGCCCACAGATACGCAGTATTTT.

This CDR3 is CASSLGQGSQETQYF. CDR3 bases: TGTGCCAGCTCTCTAGGTCAGGGATCTCAAGAGACCCAGTACTTC. The chain carries TRBV18 and TRBJ2-5; possible D gene TRBD1, 5 bases. Trimming pared 6 bases from V and 2 bases from J, leaving 16 bases between. The CDR3 has 15 residues. Germline loops: CDR1 KGHSH, CDR2 LQKENI.

This sequence joins TRBV4-2 and TRBJ2-1, with 9 bases lining up with TRBD2. The CDR3 is 16 amino acids. Trimming cost V 0 bases and J 9 bases; bases outside gene matches: 9. CDR1 and CDR2 from the germline V gene are LGHNA and YNFKEQ. The CDR3 DNA follows: TGTGCCAGCAGCCAAGATTTAGGCGGGGGGGTAGTTGAGCAGTTCTTC. Its protein product is CASSQDLGGGVVEQFF.

With respect to this clone: The sample contains more than one DNA sequence encoding this CDR3. The chain carries TRBV28 and TRBJ2-1; D is unclear. V lost 3 bases, J lost 4 bases, and 1 base lay in between. The CDR3 has 11 residues. The germline V gene has CDR1 MDHEN and CDR2 SYDVKM. CDR3 sequence reads: CASSFYNEQFF. Written as DNA, the CDR3 is TGTGCCAGCAGTTTTTACAATGAGCAGTTCTTC.

This clone occurred once. The rearrangement uses TRBV4-1 and TRBJ2-7, with TRBD2 matching 12 bases. The CDR3 sequence is 20 residues long. Looked up from germline, CDR1 is MGHRA and CDR2 is YSYEKL. V lost 0 bases to trimming and J lost 2 bases; unmatched junction nucleotides: 14. This chain's CDR3 is CASSQDWAPGTSGSTYEQYF. CDR3 DNA: TGCGCCAGCAGCCAAGATTGGGCCCCCGGGACTAGCGGGTCCACCTACGAGCAGTACTTC.

The chain joins TRBV18 to TRBJ2-5; D gene uncertain. From germline, CDR1 is KGHSH and CDR2 LQKENI. There are 13 residues in the CDR3. V lost 2 bases and J 4 bases, leaving 8 bases between the germline ends. The CDR3 DNA follows: TGTGCCAGCTCACCATCTGGGCGAGAGACCCAGTACTTC. This codes for CASSPSGRETQYF.

The rearrangement links TRBV3-1 (or the pseudogene TRBV3-2) to TRBJ2-4, with D maybe TRBD2 (6 bases). CDR3 length: 15 amino acids. Germline loops: CDR1 LGHDT, CDR2 YNNKEL (reference sequence). Trimming cost V 4 bases and J 8 bases, with 18 bases left between them. CDR3 in DNA: TGTGCCAGCAGCCGAGGGCCGGGGGAAGGTGACATTCAGTACTTC. Protein sequence: CASSRGPGEGDIQYF.

The genes are TRBV5-6 and TRBJ1-5; TRBD1 might be the D (5 bases). Deletions cut 1 base from V and 6 bases from J, with 14 bases between. From germline, CDR1 is SGHDT and CDR2 YYEEEE. This CDR3 has 15 amino acids. CDR3 residues: CASSLKQEWIQPQHF. The CDR3 bases are TGTGCCAGCAGCTTGAAACAGGAATGGATTCAGCCCCAGCATTTT.

The CDR3 spells CSVELESAEQFF. The CDR3 bases are TGCAGCGTTGAACTCGAGAGCGCTGAGCAGTTCTTC. The chain links TRBV29-1 to TRBJ2-1; D remains unclear. Trimming took off 2 bases at V and 9 bases at J, with 11 bases between the two ends. The germline CDR1 and CDR2 sequences are SQVTM and ANQGSEA. The CDR3 spans 12 residues.